The next 29 T cell receptor beta chains were all read from a single sample in a study of T-cell reconstitution after alpha-beta-depleted transplantation in children. General observations from the study: A year post-transplant, T-cell counts and diversity derived mostly from newly produced T cells.

Unique molecular identifiers were incorporated when the TCRbeta library was constructed. TCRdb ran MiXCR on the PCR reads and lists one entry per CDR3 protein. The sample comprises approximately 300,000 distinct CDR3 sequences, 7.5% to 9% of which are singletons, and 9.1% rests with the top ten. For these TCRs, the target antigens are not known. This sample comprised peripheral blood, obtained 360 days after TCRalphabeta/CD19-depleted stem cell transplant. Source of these receptors: a female patient aged 2 to 10 who had a stem cell transplant for Fanconi anemia, so the T cells may come from the graft donor.

Many counts were recorded for this clonotype. The chain is built from TRBV7-3 and TRBJ2-1, with 7 bases fitting TRBD1. V dropped 4 bases and J dropped 5; count of bases not matched to a gene: 14. The CDR3 length is 17 residues. Germline CDR1 reads SGHTA; CDR2 reads FQGTGA. CDR3 amino acids: CASSSSGQAIINNEQFF. The CDR3 region has the DNA TGTGCCAGCAGCTCCTCCGGACAGGCCATTATCAACAATGAGCAGTTCTTC.

The chain recombines TRBV3-1 with TRBJ1-4; 7 bases are a match to TRBD1. The CDR3 totals 15 residues. CDR1 is LGHDT, CDR2 YNNKEL, per germline (reference sequence). J was trimmed by 5 bases and V by 2 bases; bases with no gene match: 5. The DNA of the CDR3 is TGTGCCAGCAGCCAATTCGTACAGGGGAATGAAAAACTGTTTTTT. The encoded protein is CASSQFVQGNEKLFF.

This clonotype was seen repeatedly, ten times or more. The V and J genes are TRBV12-3 or TRBV12-4 and TRBJ2-6, with a tentative D call TRBD2 (5 bases). Deletions cut 4 bases from V and 9 bases from J, with 16 bases between. The CDR3 has 15 amino acids. CDR3 protein: CASSWTDLGGNVLTF. The CDR3 region has the DNA TGTGCCAGCAGTTGGACTGACCTGGGTGGCAACGTCCTGACTTTC.

This clonotype came up a few times. J is TRBJ1-1 and V is TRBV6-1; D uncertain. The V end was cut by 7 bases, the J end by 3 bases, with 15 bases between. The CDR3 spans 14 residues. CDR1 and CDR2 from the germline V gene are MNHNS and SASEGT. CDR3 residues: CASTMPSRHTEAFF. In DNA form, the CDR3 reads TGTGCCAGCACCATGCCATCCCGGCACACTGAAGCTTTCTTT.

This clonotype was seen repeatedly, ten times or more. In nucleotides, the CDR3 is TGCGCCAGCAGCATAACTAGCGATGAGCAGTTCTTC. Amino acids: CASSITSDEQFF. The chain has TRBV5-1 and TRBJ2-1, with 7 bases fitting TRBD2. The V segment lost 4 bases and the J segment 8 bases; nucleotides outside the gene matches: 3. The CDR3 has 12 residues. Germline V gene data show CDR1 as SGHRS and CDR2 as YFSETQ. Full variable domain (remainder filled in from reference TRBV5-1 and TRBJ2-1): KAGVTQTPRYLIKTRGQQVTLSCSPISGHRSVSWYQQTPGQGLQFLFEYFSETQRNKGNFPGRFSGRQFSNSRSEMNVSTLELGDSALYLCASSITSDEQFFGPGTRLTVL.

This clonotype has at least ten counts. The chain joins TRBV18 to TRBJ2-1; 10 nucleotides align to TRBD2. The CDR3 contains 18 residues. Germline lookup yields CDR1 KGHSH and CDR2 LQKENI. Trimming took 3 bases from V and 2 from J; bases not matched to a gene: 10. The CDR3 region is CASSPLPSGGKPYNEQFF. The CDR3 nucleotides read TGTGCCAGCTCACCTCTCCCTAGCGGGGGAAAACCCTACAATGAGCAGTTCTTC.

There are many counts of this clonotype. The rearrangement links TRBV5-1 to TRBJ2-1; TRBD2 agrees at 9 bases. Germline assignment: CDR1 SGHRS and CDR2 YFSETQ. With V trimmed by 7 bases and J by 2 bases, 13 bases remained unmatched. The CDR3 runs to 17 residues. CDR3 nucleotides: TGCGCCAGCGGAAAAGTTAGCGGGAGTCTGACCTACAATGAGCAGTTCTTC. Its protein product is CASGKVSGSLTYNEQFF.

This chain links TRBV14 with TRBJ2-2, with unresolved D. Trimming stripped 3 bases from V and 4 bases from J, with 18 bases between. This CDR3 has 17 residues. Germline CDR1 is SGHDN and CDR2 is FVKESK. CDR3 in DNA: TGTGCCAGCAGCCACTTTGTCGACCGTTTCCCCACCGGGGAGCTGTTTTTT. This sequence encodes CASSHFVDRFPTGELFF.

The chain combines TRBV15 with TRBJ1-5; 8 bases are shared with TRBD1. Looked up from germline, CDR1 is LNHNV and CDR2 is YYDKDF (reference sequence). The CDR3 spans 20 residues. After removal of 1 base from V and 5 bases from J, the junction contained 19 bases not matched to a gene. The CDR3 region is CATSRGWTGSIEPRDQPQHF. The CDR3 coding sequence is TGTGCCACCAGCAGAGGCTGGACAGGGAGCATCGAGCCACGGGATCAGCCCCAGCATTTT.

This clonotype has ten or more counts. The chain is built from TRBV6-5 and TRBJ2-1, with TRBD2 identical over 8 bases. The length of the CDR3 is 15 residues. With V trimmed by 5 bases and J by 4 bases, 7 bases remained unmatched. Germline V CDR1 and CDR2: MNHEY, SVGAGI. The CDR3 coding sequence is TGTGCCAGCAGTACAACGGGGGGGGCTTACAATGAGCAGTTCTTC. This sequence encodes CASSTTGGAYNEQFF.

In this sample, this clonotype turned up once. The chain carries TRBV18 and TRBJ2-5; D gene unclear. The J call may be faulty, since TRBJ2-1 better matches the DNA end. The CDR3 runs 11 residues. CDR1 KGHSH and CDR2 LQKENI come from the germline V gene. The CDR3 sequence: CASSPQESQFF. CDR3 bases: TGTGCCAGCTCACCGCAAGAGAGCCAGTTCTTC.

This clonotype was seen ten or more times. The chain employs TRBV7-2 and TRBJ2-7; no reliable D call. Germline V lookup: CDR1 SGHTA, CDR2 FQGNSA. The V gene lost 4 bases and the J gene lost 2 bases, with 9 bases spanning the gap. The CDR3 runs 13 residues. In DNA form, the CDR3 reads TGTGCCAGCAGCTCCCGGACGGCCTACGAGCAGTACTTC. This translates into CASSSRTAYEQYF.

Many counts were recorded for this clonotype. The chain couples TRBV5-1 to TRBJ2-2, with TRBD2 matching 8 bases. CDR1 is SGHRS and CDR2 is YFSETQ in the germline V gene. V lost 4 bases to trimming and J lost 4 bases; unmatched junction nucleotides: 3. This CDR3 comprises 14 residues. CDR3 sequence (DNA): TGCGCCAGCAGCGGGACTAGTATCACCGGGGAGCTGTTTTTT. Translated: CASSGTSITGELFF.

This clonotype has a count of ten or more. V usage is TRBV27 and J usage is TRBJ2-7, with TRBD1 as a possible D gene (5 bases). The CDR3 runs 14 residues. V was pared by 3 bases and J by 4 bases, with 13 bases between. The germline V gene has CDR1 MNHEY and CDR2 SMNVEV (reference sequence). The CDR3 protein is CASSLTAIGYEQYF. The CDR3 DNA is TGTGCCAGCAGTTTGACAGCGATCGGGTACGAGCAGTACTTC.

This clonotype was counted at least ten times. The chain is built from TRBV12-3 or TRBV12-4 and TRBJ2-1; TRBD2 aligns across 7 bases. Trimming at V came to 6 bases and at J to 6 bases, leaving 11 bases not matched to a gene. The CDR3 sequence is 15 residues long. The CDR3 sequence is CASSPTGTILNEQFF. The CDR3 DNA is TGTGCCAGCAGCCCAACCGGGACTATACTCAATGAGCAGTTCTTC.

The V and J genes are TRBV6-1 and TRBJ2-5; D ambiguous. The CDR3 has 13 residues. V lost 5 bases and J lost 2, with 9 bases in between. Per the germline V gene, CDR1 is MNHNS and CDR2 is SASEGT. CDR3 in DNA: TGTGCCAGCAGTCACAGCGAACAAGAGACCCAGTACTTC. It is translated as CASSHSEQETQYF.

This chain joins TRBV20-1 and TRBJ2-3, with 9 bases lining up with TRBD1. The CDR3 is 13 amino acids. CDR1 and CDR2 from the germline V gene are DFQATT and SNEGSKA (reference sequence). The V gene end was trimmed by 5 bases and the J gene end by 2 bases; junction bases not matched to a gene: 2. This chain's CDR3 is CSADRGATDTQYF. The CDR3 DNA is TGCAGTGCTGACAGGGGGGCCACAGATACGCAGTATTTT.

This clonotype appeared many times. J is TRBJ2-3 and V is TRBV5-6; the D gene is possibly TRBD1 (5 bases). The CDR3 length is 13 residues. In germline, CDR1 is SGHDT, CDR2 YYEEEE. V lost 4 bases and J lost 3, with 9 bases in between. CDR3 bases: TGTGCCAGCAGCGATGACAGAACAGATACGCAGTATTTT. It yields the protein CASSDDRTDTQYF.

This clonotype has ten or more counts. V is TRBV29-1 and J is TRBJ2-5, with 16 bases matching TRBD2. Germline loops: CDR1 SQVTM, CDR2 ANQGSEA. The CDR3 is 19 residues long. With 6 bases clipped from V and 0 bases from J, the junction kept 13 bases outside the gene matches. CDR3 coding DNA: TGCAGCGTATGTACGACCGGGACTAGCGGGGGGGATTACCAAGAGACCCAGTACTTC. It specifies CSVCTTGTSGGDYQETQYF.

The chain couples TRBV25-1 to TRBJ2-7; weak D call: TRBD1 (5 bases). Germline CDR1 reads MGHDK; CDR2 reads SYGVNS. The CDR3 has 11 residues. Trimming took off 10 bases at V and 3 bases at J, with 10 bases between the two ends. CDR3 sequence: CATWGYYEQYF. CDR3 sequence (DNA): TGTGCCACCTGGGGCTACTACGAGCAGTACTTC.

The chain has TRBV9 and TRBJ2-2; D may be TRBD1 or TRBD2 (5 bases each). Trimming took 4 bases from V and 9 from J, leaving 25 bases between them. The CDR3 length is 17 residues. Looked up from germline, CDR1 is SGDLS and CDR2 is YYNGEE. In nucleotides, the CDR3 is TGTGCCAGCAGCTTCCGCCGAGGGGAAGAGGGGTTCCGGGAGCTGTTTTTT. The encoded protein is CASSFRRGEEGFRELFF.

This clonotype was counted many times. The chain employs TRBV7-9 and TRBJ2-5; perhaps TRBD1 as D (5 bases). Germline V gene sequence: CDR1 SEHNR, CDR2 FQNEAQ (reference sequence). V shed 3 bases and J shed 2 bases, with 10 bases lying between them. This CDR3 contains 14 residues. This chain's CDR3 is CASSFQGLQETQYF. CDR3 coding DNA: TGTGCCAGCAGCTTTCAGGGTCTTCAAGAGACCCAGTACTTC.

J is TRBJ2-7 and V is TRBV19; 9 bases are a match to TRBD2. The CDR3 is made up of 12 amino acids. V was clipped by 6 bases and J by 6 bases; unmatched bases: 3. Germline V gene sequence: CDR1 LNHDA, CDR2 SQIVND (reference sequence). CDR3 sequence reads: CASSLAGSEQYF. For the CDR3, the DNA is TGTGCCAGTAGCCTAGCGGGATCCGAGCAGTACTTC.

This clonotype was detected a few times. V gene TRBV15 combines with J gene TRBJ2-5; D possibly corresponds to TRBD2 (5 bases). CDR1 is LNHNV, CDR2 YYDKDF, per germline (reference sequence). Trimming took off 4 bases at V and 5 bases at J, with 17 bases between the two ends. The CDR3 totals 15 residues. The CDR3 nucleotides read TGTGCCACCAGCACCCCCGGGAAACAATCGGAGACCCAGTACTTC. Translating it yields CATSTPGKQSETQYF.

This clonotype came up many times. V usage is TRBV29-1 and J usage is TRBJ2-1; possibly TRBD1 for D (6 bases). The length of the CDR3 is 13 residues. Per the germline V gene, CDR1 is SQVTM and CDR2 is ANQGSEA. Trimming stripped 6 bases from V and 6 bases from J, with 15 bases between. In DNA, the CDR3 is TGCAGCGTCCACCGGGACATTTTCAATGAGCAGTTCTTC. Its translation: CSVHRDIFNEQFF.

This clonotype was counted many times. The CDR3, as DNA: TGTGCCAGCAGTTACTCTTCTAGTAACACTGAAGCTTTCTTT. Translating gives CASSYSSSNTEAFF. The chain uses TRBV6-5 and TRBJ1-1; D not resolved. The CDR3 runs to 14 residues. The V end lost 0 bases, the J end lost 2 bases, and 7 bases lay between the germline ends. Germline V gene data show CDR1 as MNHEY and CDR2 as SVGAGI.

This clonotype was seen more than once but under ten times. V usage is TRBV7-9 and J usage is TRBJ2-7; TRBD1 matches 10 bases. The CDR3 is 17 amino acids. The V segment lost 2 bases and the J segment 0 bases; nucleotides outside the gene matches: 7. Germline V lookup: CDR1 SEHNR, CDR2 FQNEAQ (reference sequence). CDR3 protein: CASSLWGDRGGSYEQYF. DNA for the CDR3: TGTGCCAGCAGCTTATGGGGGGACAGGGGAGGCTCCTACGAGCAGTACTTC.

This clonotype showed up many times. V gene TRBV5-6 combines with J gene TRBJ2-7; no firm D call. Germline-derived CDR1 and CDR2 are SGHDT and YYEEEE. CDR3 length equals 13 residues. V was shortened by 0 bases and J by 2 bases, with 6 bases between the two germline ends. The CDR3 nucleotides read TGTGCCAGCAGCTTGGCCTTCCCCTACGAGCAGTACTTC. This sequence encodes CASSLAFPYEQYF.

The chain uses TRBV11-1 and TRBJ2-7, with D unresolved. The V gene's germline CDR1 is SGHAT and CDR2 FQDESV (reference sequence). V was trimmed by 3 bases and J by 6 bases, leaving 9 bases between them. CDR3 length: 12 amino acids. The CDR3 sequence is CASSFSTGEQYF. In nucleotides, the CDR3 is TGTGCCAGCAGCTTTAGTACGGGCGAGCAGTACTTC.